The present entry profiles one TCR beta chain with its context. The data originate from a study of T-cell reconstitution after alpha-beta-depleted transplantation in children. Germline V gives CDR1 SGHRS, CDR2 YFSETQ. Trimming removed 0 bases from V and 0 bases from J; junction bases left unmatched: 3. The CDR3 consists of 16 residues. Unique molecular identifiers were used in preparing the TCRbeta library. TCRdb re-derived calls from the PCR reads in MiXCR, one entry per CDR3 protein. The sample records some 200,000 distinct CDR3 sequences, around 8.4% being singletons. The chain joins TRBV5-1 to TRBJ2-1; TRBD2 aligns across 7 bases. The material was PBMCs, mostly from graft donor cells, obtained 360 days after TCRalphabeta/CD19-depleted stem cell transplant. The TCR sequence derives from a male patient between 2 and 15 years old who had a stem cell transplant for acute myeloid leukemia, so the T cells may come from the graft donor. The CDR3 DNA is TGCGCCAGCAGCTTGGACGGGACTATCTCCTACAATGAGCAGTTCTTC. Translation: CASSLDGTISYNEQFF.